This TCR beta chain was sequenced in a study of T cell repertoires in MIS-A myocarditis. TCRdb's table, derived via immunoSEQ multiplex PCR, lists solely in-frame clones and lacks some. The repertoire holds over 9,000 clones, with about 80% as singletons. The CDR3 sequence is 13 residues long. Germline V gene data show CDR1 as SGHTA and CDR2 as FQGNSA. V was clipped by 1 base and J by 8 bases, with 10 bases between them. The specimen was right ventricle heart tissue obtained at autopsy. The receptor's source is a man aged 18 to 30 with fulminant myocarditis from multisystem inflammatory syndrome in adults (MIS-A) after COVID-19. The chain combines TRBV7-2 with TRBJ2-3; D is undetermined. For the CDR3, the DNA is TGTGCCAGCAGCTTAGGGACCCCAGGTACGCAGTATTTT. Translated, it gives CASSLGTPGTQYF.